These 28 T cell receptor beta chains originate from one sample sequenced in a study of identical twins. TCRdb analysed the 5' RACE reads with MiXCR anew, one entry per CDR3 protein. The table has 450,000 to 500,000 distinct CDR3 sequences, 13% to 15% seen once. The sample also formed part of further work on yellow fever vaccine responses in identical twins.

The sequenced material came from CD4+ T cells sorted from blood. The receptors here all came from a woman between 18 and 29 years old in good health.

This sequence joins TRBV24-1 and TRBJ2-1; TRBD1 aligns across 7 bases. Germline assignment: CDR1 KGHDR and CDR2 SFDVKD. Unmatched junction bases numbered 7, after V lost 3 bases and J lost 0 bases. The CDR3 contains 17 residues. CDR3: CATSDSSYRGSYNEQFF. CDR3 nucleotide sequence: TGTGCCACCAGTGATAGCTCGTACAGGGGCTCCTACAATGAGCAGTTCTTC.

This clonotype was counted many times. This sequence joins TRBV4-2 and TRBJ2-2, with D possibly matching TRBD2 (7 bases). This CDR3 comprises 16 residues. CDR1 and CDR2 from the germline V gene are LGHNA and YNFKEQ. V lost 0 bases to trimming and J lost 5 bases, with 13 bases between them. The CDR3 DNA sequence: TGTGCCAGCAGCCAAGATTGGGGGGGCCTGACCGGGGAGCTGTTTTTT. This gives the protein CASSQDWGGLTGELFF.

The V call is TRBV7-3, the J call TRBJ2-1; 12 bases map to TRBD2. The CDR3 runs to 15 residues. Per germline, CDR1 SGHTA and CDR2 FQGTGA. After removal of 5 bases from V and 8 bases from J, the junction contained 7 bases not matched to a gene. The CDR3 bases are TGTGCCAGCAGCCCTACTAGCGGGGGGTGGTATGAGCAGTTCTTC. Translating gives CASSPTSGGWYEQFF.

This chain joins TRBV6-2 or TRBV6-3 and TRBJ2-3, with TRBD2 as a possible D gene (5 bases). CDR1 is MNHEY, CDR2 SVGEGT, per germline. The CDR3 is 15 residues long. V was pared by 5 bases and J by 4 bases, with 16 bases between. The CDR3 bases are TGTGCCAGCAGTCCCCCCAGCGGCCCCGCAGATACGCAGTATTTT. This translates into CASSPPSGPADTQYF.

In its sample, this clonotype was seen many times. The CDR3 DNA reads TGTGCCAGCAGAGGGACAGGGGAAGGTGAGCAGTTCTTC. Its protein product is CASRGTGEGEQFF. V and J are TRBV6-2 or TRBV6-3 and TRBJ2-1; TRBD1 matches at 10 bases. From germline, CDR1 is MNHEY and CDR2 SVGEGT. J lost 9 bases, V lost 6 bases, and 5 bases had no gene match. This CDR3 is built from 13 residues.

V and J are TRBV7-9 and TRBJ2-7; 9 bases fit TRBD1. The germline CDR1 and CDR2 sequences are SEHNR and FQNEAQ (reference sequence). There are 16 residues in the CDR3. V dropped 0 bases and J dropped 4; count of bases not matched to a gene: 7. As DNA, the CDR3 is TGTGCCAGCAGCTTAGCAGGGACAGGGAGATGGTACGAGCAGTACTTC. Residues: CASSLAGTGRWYEQYF.

The table lists this clonotype with many counts. The J gene is TRBJ2-3, the V gene TRBV28, with D perhaps matching TRBD2 (5 bases). Trimming cost V 7 bases and J 0 bases, with 14 bases left between them. CDR3 length: 15 residues. Germline assignment: CDR1 MDHEN and CDR2 SYDVKM. CDR3: CASTSFAGSTDTQYF. In nucleotides, the CDR3 is TGTGCCAGCACTTCCTTTGCGGGTAGCACAGATACGCAGTATTTT.

CDR3 loop: CASSESPAYEQYF. DNA for the CDR3: TGTGCCAGCAGTGAATCTCCAGCCTACGAGCAGTACTTC. The chain couples TRBV25-1 to TRBJ2-7, with D uncertain. CDR1 and CDR2 from the germline V gene are MGHDK and SYGVNS. Trimming took 1 base from V and 2 from J, leaving 6 bases between them. The CDR3 has 13 amino acids.

At least ten counts were recorded for this clonotype. V and J are TRBV3-1 and TRBJ2-3; D remains ambiguous. Germline V gene data show CDR1 as LGHDT and CDR2 as YNNKEL (reference sequence). This CDR3 contains 13 residues. Trimming removed 6 bases at V and 0 bases at J, with 7 bases between. CDR3 protein: CASRQTSTDTQYF. The CDR3 DNA is TGTGCCAGCAGGCAAACTAGCACAGATACGCAGTATTTT.

At least ten counts were recorded for this clonotype. The chain carries TRBV27 and TRBJ2-5, with D possibly being TRBD1 (7 bases). Germline V CDR1 and CDR2: MNHEY, SMNVEV (reference sequence). CDR3 length: 14 residues. V lost 6 bases, J lost 1 base, and 12 bases lay in between. CDR3 amino acids: CASRRQGGQETQYF. CDR3 coding DNA: TGTGCCAGCAGGAGACAGGGAGGCCAAGAGACCCAGTACTTC.

The chain combines TRBV30 with TRBJ2-7; 7 bases line up with TRBD2. This CDR3 contains 12 residues. Germline V lookup: CDR1 GTSNPN, CDR2 SVGIG (reference sequence). The junction had 7 bases not matched to a gene; V was cut back by 7 bases and J by 4 bases. The CDR3 DNA is TGTGCCTCCTCGATGGGGGGGTACGAGCAGTACTTC. Amino acids: CASSMGGYEQYF.

This clonotype has just a few counts. The V call is TRBV10-3, the J call TRBJ2-3; 12 bases are shared with TRBD1. CDR1 ENHRY and CDR2 SYGVKD come from the germline V gene. CDR3 length: 15 residues. V was pared by 6 bases and J by 8 bases, with 9 bases of the junction left unmatched. Here the CDR3 reads CAIRRDRGLRSTQYF. The CDR3 DNA reads TGTGCCATCAGAAGGGACAGGGGGCTTAGGAGTACGCAGTATTTT.

This clonotype was recorded at least ten times. V usage is TRBV5-1 and J usage is TRBJ2-5; 9 nucleotides line up with TRBD1. The CDR3 runs to 14 residues. V dropped 4 bases and J dropped 2; count of bases not matched to a gene: 3. Germline CDR1 SGHRS, CDR2 YFSETQ. The CDR3 loop reads CASSRGQGQETQYF. In nucleotides, the CDR3 is TGCGCCAGCAGCAGAGGACAGGGGCAAGAGACCCAGTACTTC.

This clonotype has ten or more counts. V and J are TRBV5-1 and TRBJ2-3; weak D call: TRBD2 (6 bases). This CDR3 has 18 residues. Trimming shortened V by 1 base and J by 2 bases, and 20 bases separated the two germline ends. Germline values: CDR1 SGHRS, CDR2 YFSETQ. The CDR3 protein is CASSLMFGGISPTDTQYF. In nucleotides, the CDR3 is TGCGCCAGCAGCTTGATGTTCGGCGGGATCTCGCCCACAGATACGCAGTATTTT.

The sample holds a few counts of this clonotype. The chain uses TRBV12-3 or TRBV12-4 and TRBJ1-1; 11 bases agree with TRBD1. Losses at the gene ends were 3 bases for V and 5 bases for J; bases not matched to a gene: 5. CDR3 length equals 15 residues. CDR3 DNA: TGTGCCAGCAGTTTTCTGGGACAGGGGGGGACTGAAGCTTTCTTT. Amino acids: CASSFLGQGGTEAFF.

A few counts support this clonotype. This chain uses TRBV18 with TRBJ2-7; no clear D gene. The CDR3 length is 13 residues. The germline CDR1 and CDR2 sequences are KGHSH and LQKENI. The V end was cut by 0 bases, the J end by 7 bases, with 10 bases between. CDR3 sequence (DNA): TGTGCCAGCTCACCACCGTCGGTATCGGAGCAGTACTTC. Protein sequence: CASSPPSVSEQYF.

In its sample, this clonotype was seen a few times. This chain links TRBV5-1 with TRBJ2-7; perhaps D is TRBD1 or TRBD2 (5 bases each). Germline CDR1 SGHRS, CDR2 YFSETQ. The CDR3 is 14 residues long. Trimming shortened V by 0 bases and J by 4 bases, and 11 bases separated the two germline ends. The CDR3 nucleotides are TGCGCCAGCAGCTTGGATTCCAGGGAGTACGAGCAGTACTTC. Translated, it gives CASSLDSREYEQYF.

The sample holds a few counts of this clonotype. The chain carries TRBV13 and TRBJ2-7; tentatively, D is TRBD2 (6 bases). Per germline, CDR1 PRHDT and CDR2 FYEKMQ (reference sequence). The CDR3 is 15 amino acids. Trimming pared 5 bases from V and 0 bases from J, leaving 14 bases between. The CDR3 DNA reads TGTGCCAGCAGCATATCCGGGACTGGCTCCTACGAGCAGTACTTC. Encoded protein: CASSISGTGSYEQYF.

This clonotype was observed a few times. This rearrangement joins TRBV28 to TRBJ2-3, with D possibly matching TRBD2 (5 bases). With 5 bases removed from V and 1 base from J, the gap between germline ends came to 13 bases. CDR1 is MDHEN, CDR2 SYDVKM, per germline. The CDR3 contains 15 residues. The chain's CDR3 is CASSTKRKGTDTQYF. In DNA, the CDR3 is TGTGCCAGCAGTACCAAGCGGAAAGGCACAGATACGCAGTATTTT.

This chain connects TRBV3-1 to TRBJ1-2, with D tentatively TRBD1 (6 bases). CDR3 size: 12 residues. CDR1 LGHDT and CDR2 YNNKEL come from the germline V gene (reference sequence). Trimming removed 0 bases from V and 8 bases from J, with 7 bases in between. The CDR3 reads CASSQDDRGYTF. CDR3 sequence (DNA): TGTGCCAGCAGCCAAGATGACAGGGGCTACACCTTC.

This clonotype was found a few times. This chain connects TRBV5-1 to TRBJ2-6; 9 nucleotides match TRBD1. This CDR3 contains 20 residues. The J segment lost 0 bases and the V segment lost 2 bases, leaving 12 bases of the junction unmatched. In germline, CDR1 is SGHRS, CDR2 YFSETQ. DNA for the CDR3: TGCGCCAGCAGCTTTTTCGGGACAGGGTTCCCAAGCTCTGGGGCCAACGTCCTGACTTTC. Translating it yields CASSFFGTGFPSSGANVLTF.

This clonotype came up many times. The chain employs TRBV20-1 and TRBJ2-7; D might be TRBD2 (6 bases). Germline values: CDR1 DFQATT, CDR2 SNEGSKA (reference sequence). This CDR3 is 14 amino acids long. Trimming stripped 4 bases from V and 1 base from J, with 14 bases between. The CDR3 region has the DNA TGCAGTGCTATGGGCGGGACGGCATCCTACGAGCAGTACTTC. It is translated as CSAMGGTASYEQYF.

This clonotype has just a few counts. The chain recombines TRBV6-5 with TRBJ1-1; the match to TRBD1 covers 9 bases. The ends lost 2 bases at V and 4 bases at J; junction bases unmatched: 11. The germline gives CDR1 MNHEY, CDR2 SVGAGI. This CDR3 is built from 17 residues. CDR3 in DNA: TGTGCCAGCAGTTACGTGACAGGGGGACAAAGGGTCACTGAAGCTTTCTTT. Its protein product is CASSYVTGGQRVTEAFF.

This clonotype was detected a few times. The chain employs TRBV6-9 and TRBJ2-5; tentatively, D is TRBD1 (6 bases). The V gene's germline CDR1 is MNHGY and CDR2 SVAAGI. CDR3 length: 12 residues. V was shortened by 11 bases and J by 3 bases, with 13 bases between the two germline ends. The CDR3 nucleotides read TGTGCCGCCAGGGGCAGAAAAGAGACCCAGTACTTC. It yields the protein CAARGRKETQYF.

The J gene is TRBJ2-7, the V gene TRBV20-1, with unresolved D. The V end lost 4 bases, the J end lost 3 bases, and 10 bases lay between the germline ends. Germline-derived CDR1 and CDR2 are DFQATT and SNEGSKA (reference sequence). The CDR3 loop spans 12 amino acids. In nucleotides, the CDR3 is TGCAGTGCTAAAGGACCTAACTACGAGCAGTACTTC. Encoded protein: CSAKGPNYEQYF.

This clonotype turned up a few times. The chain links TRBV20-1 to TRBJ2-7; 9 bases fit TRBD2. Trimming took 2 bases from V and 2 from J; bases not matched to a gene: 13. CDR3 size: 17 residues. Looked up from germline, CDR1 is DFQATT and CDR2 is SNEGSKA (reference sequence). As DNA, the CDR3 is TGCAGTGCTAGATTGGAAGGAGCTAGCGGGACAACCTACGAGCAGTACTTC. Amino acids: CSARLEGASGTTYEQYF.

This clonotype has only a few counts. The genes are TRBV6-5 and TRBJ2-1; TRBD2 aligns across 9 bases. V lost 2 bases and J lost 0; bases outside the gene matches: 8. Germline CDR1 MNHEY, CDR2 SVGAGI. The CDR3 spans 18 residues. This chain's CDR3 is CASSYRASGASSYNEQFF. CDR3 nucleotide sequence: TGTGCCAGCAGTTACCGAGCTAGCGGGGCAAGCTCCTACAATGAGCAGTTCTTC.

The chain links TRBV24-1 to TRBJ2-1, with TRBD1 identical over 9 bases. This CDR3 has 16 amino acids. Germline CDR1 is KGHDR and CDR2 is SFDVKD. V gave up 7 bases and J gave up 4 bases; unmatched junction bases: 10. The CDR3 here is CATRGQGGRGYNEQFF. The CDR3 coding sequence is TGTGCCACCAGGGGACAGGGAGGCCGGGGATACAATGAGCAGTTCTTC.